Listed here are 14 T cell receptor beta chains from one sample, sequenced in a study of OX40 agonist ivuxolimab in advanced cancers. Assay used: immunoSEQ multiplex PCR; TCRdb lists only in-frame clones, some missing. The data contain 50,000 or so clones, about 78% of them seen just once; the ten biggest clones take up roughly 2%. Sequencing used CD4+ or CD8+ T cells sorted from blood, obtained in a trial of the OX40 agonist ivuxolimab. These receptors all stem from an adult with an advanced solid tumor such as melanoma, head and neck, liver or kidney cancer.

This clone appeared a single time. The chain combines TRBV5-1 with TRBJ2-1; weak D call: TRBD2 (6 bases). From germline, CDR1 is SGHRS and CDR2 YFSETQ. V lost 0 bases and J 0 bases, leaving 7 bases between the germline ends. The CDR3 loop spans 15 amino acids. This CDR3 is CASSLASDSYNEQFF. The CDR3 DNA is TGCGCCAGCAGCTTGGCTAGCGACTCCTACAATGAGCAGTTCTTC.

This clone is judged medium-sized (0.01 to 0.1%). This chain joins TRBV5-1 and TRBJ2-3; D gene uncertain. The V end was cut by 0 bases, the J end by 2 bases, with 10 bases between. The CDR3 totals 15 residues. Germline V gene lookup returns CDR1 SGHRS and CDR2 YFSETQ. Written as DNA, the CDR3 is TGCGCCAGCAGCTTGGGAACTCCCGTCACAGATACGCAGTATTTT. Its translation: CASSLGTPVTDTQYF.

This clone was recorded once. The V call is TRBV10-3, the J call TRBJ2-5; TRBD2 matches at 7 bases. V was clipped by 3 bases and J by 1 base; unmatched bases: 5. Germline V gene lookup returns CDR1 ENHRY and CDR2 SYGVKD. This CDR3 has 15 residues. The CDR3 spells CAISESLAAQETQYF. The CDR3 coding sequence is TGTGCCATCAGTGAAAGCCTAGCGGCCCAAGAGACCCAGTACTTC.

This clone appeared a single time. The junction shows a germline mismatch at one end, possibly a read error. The chain has TRBV28 and TRBJ2-3, with TRBD1 identical over 7 bases. The germline gives CDR1 MDHEN, CDR2 SYDVKM. The CDR3 runs 14 residues. CDR3 protein: CASRLYRGSDTQYF. Written as DNA, the CDR3 is TGTGCCAGCAGGTTATACAGGGGTTCGGATACGCAGTATTTT.

This chain joins TRBV6-1 and TRBJ2-7; 11 bases are shared with TRBD2. Germline assignment: CDR1 MNHNS and CDR2 SASEGT. The CDR3 spans 14 residues. V dropped 6 bases and J dropped 2; count of bases not matched to a gene: 3. CDR3 in amino acids: CASRRLAGTYEQYF. The CDR3 bases are TGTGCCAGCAGAAGACTAGCGGGAACCTACGAGCAGTACTTC.

The chain employs TRBV6-1 and TRBJ2-7; 7 nucleotides match TRBD2. The V gene end was trimmed by 6 bases and the J gene end by 3 bases; junction bases not matched to a gene: 11. From germline, CDR1 is MNHNS and CDR2 SASEGT. The length of the CDR3 is 15 residues. CDR3 DNA sequence: TGTGCCAGCAGCTCCGGGACTACATTGGGCTACGAGCAGTACTTC. This translates into CASSSGTTLGYEQYF.

J is TRBJ2-7 and V is TRBV28; no definite D call. Germline CDR1 MDHEN, CDR2 SYDVKM. Trimming left V 2 bases short and J 3 bases short, with 8 bases between. The CDR3 loop spans 13 amino acids. For the CDR3, the DNA is TGTGCCAGCAGTTTAACGACGGGCTACGAGCAGTACTTC. This translates into CASSLTTGYEQYF.

The genes are TRBV28 and TRBJ2-7, with D uncertain. The CDR3 length is 15 residues. Germline CDR1 and CDR2: MDHEN and SYDVKM. V lost 0 bases, J lost 7 bases, and 16 bases lay in between. CDR3 DNA: TGTGCCAGCAGTTTATGGGTGGATTCTACGGGTGAGCAGTACTTC. Amino acid sequence: CASSLWVDSTGEQYF.

V usage is TRBV30 and J usage is TRBJ1-2; no firm D call. Trimming left V 3 bases short and J 4 bases short, with 12 bases between. CDR3 size: 13 residues. CDR1 GTSNPN and CDR2 SVGIG come from the germline V gene (reference sequence). The CDR3 DNA sequence: TGTGCCTGGAGGGCCCCGGCGGTCTATGGCTACACCTTC. This sequence encodes CAWRAPAVYGYTF.

This sequence joins TRBV5-5 and TRBJ2-7; D may be TRBD1 (5 bases). Trimming shortened V by 0 bases and J by 2 bases, and 12 bases separated the two germline ends. The germline V gene encodes CDR1 SGHKS and CDR2 YYEKEE (reference sequence). The CDR3 length is 15 residues. Here the CDR3 reads CASSLGWQGPYEQYF. The CDR3 bases are TGTGCCAGCAGCTTGGGATGGCAGGGTCCCTACGAGCAGTACTTC.

The rearrangement uses TRBV10-3 and TRBJ1-1, with no clear D. The germline V gene encodes CDR1 ENHRY and CDR2 SYGVKD. V gave up 4 bases and J gave up 5 bases, with 5 bases separating them. The CDR3 totals 11 residues. CDR3 in DNA: TGTGCCATCAGTGGGGGTACTGAAGCTTTCTTT. Protein sequence: CAISGGTEAFF.

This sequence joins TRBV6-4 and TRBJ1-1, with TRBD1 as a possible D gene (5 bases). The CDR3 sequence is 15 residues long. Germline CDR1 and CDR2: MRHNA and SNTAGT. Trimming removed 6 bases from V and 1 base from J, with 15 bases in between. This CDR3 is CASRNSLGGNTEAFF. CDR3 nucleotide sequence: TGTGCCAGCAGAAACTCCCTGGGGGGGAACACTGAAGCTTTCTTT.

V is TRBV5-4 and J is TRBJ2-2; 14 bases line up with TRBD2. This CDR3 is built from 17 residues. Germline V gene data show CDR1 as SGHNT and CDR2 as YYREEE (reference sequence). J gave up 3 bases and V 4 bases, and 5 bases lay outside the gene matches. CDR3 amino acids: CASSRGTSGRDTGELFF. The CDR3 region has the DNA TGTGCCAGCAGCCGGGGGACTAGCGGGAGAGACACCGGGGAGCTGTTTTTT. Full variable domain (rest looked up from reference TRBV5-4 and TRBJ2-2): ETGVTQSPTHLIKTRGQQVTLRCSSQSGHNTVSWYQQALGQGPQFIFQYYREEENGRGNFPPRFSGLQFPNYSSELNVNALELDDSALYLCASSRGTSGRDTGELFFGEGSRLTVL.

V gene TRBV18 combines with J gene TRBJ2-2; D call uncertain. V lost 0 bases, J lost 7 bases, and 3 bases lay in between. CDR1 is KGHSH and CDR2 is LQKENI in the germline V gene. The CDR3 consists of 12 residues. The CDR3 region has the DNA TGTGCCAGCTCACCACCACACGGGGAGCTGTTTTTT. As protein: CASSPPHGELFF.